Listed below are T cell receptor beta chains from one sample, sequenced in a study of cytomegalovirus exposure and HLA in healthy donors. Only in-frame clones appear in the TCRdb table, and some are missing; sequencing was by immunoSEQ multiplex PCR. The sample shows approximately 130,000 clones, over 70% of them seen only once. Sequences were obtained from PBMCs. Receptors were obtained from a woman between 40 and 50 years old in good health and CMV-seronegative. The CDR3 runs from the conserved cysteine through the conserved F or W. Fields, in order: J gene, clone size, D gene, V gene, CDR3 DNA, CDR3 protein. A D gene is named only where the DNA matches it firmly. Where a row states a size, it is once, few, many or the class of an expanded clone; other rows omit it.

TRBJ2-5 few TRBD2 TRBV15 TGTGCCACCAGCAGCCCTAGCGGGAGGGCCCAGCGGGGGACCCAGTACTTC CATSSPSGRAQRGTQYF
TRBJ2-1 - TRBD1 TRBV6-6 TGTGCCAGCAGTGGACAGGGATTCACTGAGCAGTTCTTC CASSGQGFTEQFF
TRBJ2-7 - - TRBV19 TGTGCCAGTAGTCACCCAGGGTCCTACGAGCAGTACTTC CASSHPGSYEQYF
TRBJ2-7 - TRBD1 TRBV7-9 TGTGCCAGCAGCACCGAGACAGGGGGCTACGAGCAGTACTTC CASSTETGGYEQYF
TRBJ2-2 once - TRBV9 TGTGCCAGCGCCAGGGGCGGGGAGCTGTTTTTT CASARGGELFF
TRBJ2-3 - - TRBV2 TGTGCCAGCAGTGCTGGACAGCACACAGATACGCAGTATTTT CASSAGQHTDTQYF
TRBJ1-2 - - TRBV5-4 TGTGCCAGCAGCTTTAGGGGAAATCATAACTATGGCTACACCTTC CASSFRGNHNYGYTF
TRBJ2-1 - - TRBV7-2 TGTGCCAGCAGCACGACAAGCTCCTACAATGAGCAGTTCTTC CASSTTSSYNEQFF
TRBJ1-5 - - TRBV7-2 TGTGCCAGCAGCCCCCAGCCAGGGAGCAATCAGCCCCAGCATTTT CASSPQPGSNQPQHF
TRBJ2-7 - TRBD1 TRBV7-9 TGTGCCAGCAGTTTACCGGGACAGGGGGCTTACGAGCAGTACTTC CASSLPGQGAYEQYF
TRBJ2-1 - TRBD2 TRBV15 TGTGCCACCAGCACCGGACTAGCGGATGAGCAGTTCTTC CATSTGLADEQFF
TRBJ2-3 - - TRBV2 TGTGCCAGCAGTGGGGGGGTGGGGGGAGCCCTTACAGATACGCAGTATTTT CASSGGVGGALTDTQYF
TRBJ2-5 - TRBD1 TRBV2 TGTGCCAGCAGTCGGGACAGGAGGGAGACCCAGTACTTC CASSRDRRETQYF
TRBJ2-3 - TRBD2 TRBV4-1 TGCGCCAGCAGCCGGACTAGCGTGGCAGATACGCAGTATTTT CASSRTSVADTQYF
TRBJ2-6 - TRBD1 TRBV7-9 TGTGCCAGCAGCCGCGGGACAGGGACTGGGGCCAACGTCCTGACTTTC CASSRGTGTGANVLTF
TRBJ1-1 - - TRBV6-5 TGTGCCAGCAGTGATACACGAAAAGCTTTCTTT CASSDTRKAFF
TRBJ1-2 - TRBD1 TRBV29-1 TGCAGCGTGGCACCAGGGGGCGCCGAAGGCTACACCTTC CSVAPGGAEGYTF
TRBJ2-3 few - TRBV5-4 TGTGCCAGCAGCGCAGAAACAGATACGCAGTATTTT CASSAETDTQYF
TRBJ2-3 - TRBD1 TRBV6-6 TGTGCCAGCAGCCCGGGACAGGGAAGAGATACGCAGTATTTT CASSPGQGRDTQYF
TRBJ1-2 - - TRBV5-1 TGCGCCAGCAGCCGGGGGGGACTTAACTATGGCTACACCTTC CASSRGGLNYGYTF
TRBJ2-3 - TRBD2 TRBV6-1 TGTGCCAGCAGTGAAGAGGCTAGCGGGAGCCTAGATACGCAGTATTTT CASSEEASGSLDTQYF
TRBJ1-3 - - TRBV10-3 TGTGCCATCAGTGAGTCGCCCATTGGACATTCGGGGGACACCATATATTTT CAISESPIGHSGDTIYF
TRBJ1-1 once - TRBV9 TGTGCCAGCAGCGAGACCTCCGGGACAAGCTACACTGAAGCTTTCTTT CASSETSGTSYTEAFF
TRBJ2-7 - - TRBV5-1 TGCGCCAGCAGCCCCGCCTACGGAGCGGCGGGCGAGCAGTACTTC CASSPAYGAAGEQYF
TRBJ2-2 - TRBD2 TRBV19 TGTGCCAGTAGTCGGGGGGACCTCACCGGGGAGCTGTTTTTT CASSRGDLTGELFF
TRBJ1-1 - TRBD1 TRBV18 TGTGCCAGCTCCCCCCGTTCAGGGGGCACTGAAGCTTTCTTT CASSPRSGGTEAFF
TRBJ1-2 - - TRBV5-4 TGTGCCAGCAGCCCGGGACAAGCTAACTATGGCTACACCTTC CASSPGQANYGYTF
TRBJ1-1 - - TRBV7-9 TGTGCCAGCAGCTCGGGACAGAACACTGAAGCTTTCTTT CASSSGQNTEAFF
TRBJ1-6 once TRBD1 TRBV6-1 TGTGCCAGCAGTGAACGGGGACAGTATAATTCACCCCTCCACTTT CASSERGQYNSPLHF
TRBJ1-5 - TRBD1 TRBV7-2 TGTGCCAGCAGCTTAGGACAGGGCGGCAGTCAGCCCCAGCATTTT CASSLGQGGSQPQHF
TRBJ2-3 - TRBD2 TRBV6-6 TGTGCCAGCAGTTACAGATCGGGAGGGAAAGATACGCAGTATTTT CASSYRSGGKDTQYF
TRBJ1-4 - TRBD1 TRBV10-3 TGTGCCATCAGTTCCAGTCGACAGGGGGCTAATGAAAAACTGTTTTTT CAISSSRQGANEKLFF
TRBJ2-2 once TRBD2 TRBV2 TGTGCCAGCAACCGGGAGGGCCGGAGCGGGGAGCTGTTTTTT CASNREGRSGELFF
TRBJ1-1 - - TRBV2 TGTGCCAGCAGGGACAGTTGGAACACTGAAGCTTTCTTT CASRDSWNTEAFF
TRBJ2-7 few - TRBV4-1 TGCGCCAGCAGCCAAGATCAGGCCTACTCCCGCTACGAGCAGTACTTC CASSQDQAYSRYEQYF
TRBJ1-1 - TRBD1 TRBV7-8 TGTGCCAGCAGCCCCAAGGGCAGGGGGCATACTGAAGCTTTCTTT CASSPKGRGHTEAFF
TRBJ1-3 - - TRBV4-1 TGCGCCAGCAGCCAAGTGGGGGGGAGTGGAAACACCATATATTTT CASSQVGGSGNTIYF
TRBJ1-5 - - TRBV19 TGTGCCAGTAGTCGGGTGGGCAATCAGCCCCAGCATTTT CASSRVGNQPQHF
TRBJ2-1 - TRBD2 TRBV5-6 TGTGCCAGCAGCTTGGTCGGTATTAGCGGGAGAAGGAATGAGCAGTTCTTC CASSLVGISGRRNEQFF
TRBJ2-3 - TRBD2 TRBV28 TGTGCCAGCAGCCCGAAGATGGGGGAGGGGCGGTGGGATACGCAGTATTTT CASSPKMGEGRWDTQYF
TRBJ2-7 - TRBD1 TRBV9 TGTGCCAGCAGCGTACAGGGGACAGGGCACTACGAGCAGTACTTC CASSVQGTGHYEQYF
TRBJ2-7 - - TRBV15 TGTGCCACCAGCAGAGATCAGTACTCTTCGGGCGAGCAGTACTTC CATSRDQYSSGEQYF
TRBJ2-5 - - TRBV19 TGTGCCAGTAGTCCCCCCCAGCGTATAAACCAAGAGACCCAGTACTTC CASSPPQRINQETQYF
TRBJ1-1 few - TRBV18 TGTGCCAGCTCTAGCAGGGAGGGGATTGAAGCTTTCTTT CASSSREGIEAFF